These 25 T cell receptor beta chains originate from one sample sequenced in a study of T cells after yellow fever vaccination. TCRdb called the 5' RACE reads again in MiXCR, with one record for every CDR3 protein. The sample has under 600,000 distinct CDR3 sequences; 13% are singletons. Sequencing was performed on PBMCs, taken on the day of the yellow fever booster vaccination. These receptors all come from a man younger than 40 who received the YFV17D yellow fever vaccine.

The chain is built from TRBV4-3 and TRBJ2-5, with TRBD2 as a possible D gene (6 bases). V was trimmed by 2 bases and J by 6 bases, leaving 16 bases between them. Germline CDR1 and CDR2: LGHNA and YSLEER. This CDR3 contains 15 residues. CDR3 sequence (DNA): TGCGCCAGCAGCCAACCATCGGAGGGGTTGCAGACCCAGTACTTC. Its protein is CASSQPSEGLQTQYF.

V is TRBV7-2 and J is TRBJ1-1, with 7 bases that match TRBD1. This CDR3 is 15 amino acids long. With 1 base clipped from V and 1 base from J, the junction kept 3 bases outside the gene matches. Germline CDR1 reads SGHTA; CDR2 reads FQGNSA. The CDR3 spells CASSLVQGTNTEAFF. The DNA of the CDR3 is TGTGCCAGCAGCTTAGTACAGGGGACGAACACTGAAGCTTTCTTT.

This clonotype has only a few counts. V and J are TRBV6-1 and TRBJ2-7, with TRBD1 matching 7 bases. The V gene end was trimmed by 6 bases and the J gene end by 2 bases; junction bases not matched to a gene: 7. Germline CDR1 reads MNHNS; CDR2 reads SASEGT. The CDR3 contains 14 residues. The CDR3 DNA reads TGTGCCAGCAGAGAGGGGGCAAGGGCCTACGAGCAGTACTTC. This translates into CASREGARAYEQYF.

The chain carries TRBV6-2 or TRBV6-3 and TRBJ2-2; 8 bases align to TRBD1. The V gene end was trimmed by 7 bases and the J gene end by 1 base; junction bases not matched to a gene: 11. Germline values: CDR1 MNHEY, CDR2 SVGEGT. This CDR3 is built from 17 residues. The CDR3 spells CASNPRTGTGNTGELFF. Written as DNA, the CDR3 is TGTGCCAGCAACCCCCGCACCGGGACAGGGAACACCGGGGAGCTGTTTTTT.

This clonotype turned up a few times. The DNA of the CDR3 is TGTGCCAGCGGAGGGATTTCTGAAGCTTTCTTT. Its protein product is CASGGISEAFF. This chain connects TRBV28 to TRBJ1-1; D is unresolved. V was trimmed by 8 bases and J by 6 bases, leaving 10 bases between them. CDR1 and CDR2 (germline): MDHEN, SYDVKM. This CDR3 has 11 amino acids. Full variable domain (outside the CDR3, taken from reference TRBV28 and TRBJ1-1): DVKVTQSSRYLVKRTGEKVFLECVQDMDHENMFWYRQDPGLGLRLIYFSYDVKMKEKGDIPEGYSVSREKKERFSLILESASTNQTSMYLCASGGISEAFFGQGTRLTVV.

This clonotype was seen a few times. The V and J genes are TRBV7-2 and TRBJ2-1; 7 bases are shared with TRBD1. V lost 0 bases, J lost 2 bases, and 1 base stayed unmatched. Germline assignment: CDR1 SGHTA and CDR2 FQGNSA. The CDR3 has 15 amino acids. The CDR3 coding sequence is TGTGCCAGCAGCTTAGCGGGACAGACCTACAATGAGCAGTTCTTC. It codes for CASSLAGQTYNEQFF.

The chain uses TRBV15 and TRBJ2-7; TRBD1 agrees at 8 bases. V dropped 4 bases and J dropped 10; count of bases not matched to a gene: 12. The CDR3 has 14 amino acids. In germline, CDR1 is LNHNV, CDR2 YYDKDF (reference sequence). The CDR3 is CATSKGETGVLQYF. In DNA, the CDR3 is TGTGCCACCAGCAAAGGGGAGACAGGGGTCCTACAGTACTTC.

This sequence joins TRBV20-1 and TRBJ2-2; perhaps TRBD2 as D (5 bases). The CDR3 totals 13 residues. Per germline, CDR1 DFQATT and CDR2 SNEGSKA (reference sequence). V was shortened by 0 bases and J by 6 bases, with 8 bases between the two germline ends. CDR3 amino acids: CSARELVAGELFF. In DNA form, the CDR3 reads TGCAGTGCTAGAGAACTAGTGGCCGGGGAGCTGTTTTTT.

The genes are TRBV10-3 and TRBJ2-7; D unresolved. The length of the CDR3 is 11 residues. CDR1 is ENHRY, CDR2 SYGVKD, per germline. Trimming stripped 3 bases from V and 6 bases from J, with 6 bases between. The DNA of the CDR3 is TGTGCCATCAGTGACCTGGGCGAGCAGTACTTC. Protein: CAISDLGEQYF.

This chain links TRBV12-3 or TRBV12-4 with TRBJ2-1; 8 bases line up with TRBD2. The CDR3 loop spans 15 amino acids. The junction had 11 bases not matched to a gene; V was cut back by 6 bases and J by 7 bases. CDR3: CASSRPSGTSNEQFF. CDR3 DNA sequence: TGTGCCAGCAGCCGACCGTCGGGGACTAGTAATGAGCAGTTCTTC.

This clonotype has just a few counts. The V call is TRBV19, the J call TRBJ2-1; D is undetermined. Trimming removed 6 bases at V and 2 bases at J, with 5 bases between. The CDR3 loop spans 12 amino acids. The germline gives CDR1 LNHDA, CDR2 SQIVND (reference sequence). The CDR3 region has the DNA TGTGCCAGTAGCGGGCCCTACAATGAGCAGTTCTTC. Amino acids: CASSGPYNEQFF.

This clonotype has just a few counts. The gene calls are TRBV11-2 and TRBJ2-7, with D uncertain. Germline loops: CDR1 SGHAT, CDR2 FQNNGV. The length of the CDR3 is 12 residues. With 2 bases removed from V and 3 bases from J, the gap between germline ends came to 5 bases. This CDR3 reads CASSLSIYEQYF. CDR3 in DNA: TGTGCCAGCAGCTTATCGATCTACGAGCAGTACTTC. The full variable domain, its missing parts supplied by reference TRBV11-2 and TRBJ2-7, is EAGVAQSPRYKIIEKRQSVAFWCNPISGHATLYWYQQILGQGPKLLIQFQNNGVVDDSQLPKDRFSAERLKGVDSTLKIQPAKLEDSAVYLCASSLSIYEQYFGPGTRLTVT.

There are many counts of this clonotype. The chain links TRBV4-2 to TRBJ2-1; D ambiguous. This CDR3 region has 16 residues. The ends were cut back, 1 base at V and 0 bases at J, with 10 bases in the middle. Germline lookup yields CDR1 LGHNA and CDR2 YNFKEQ. CDR3 residues: CASSQGQPSSYNEQFF. CDR3 nucleotide sequence: TGTGCCAGCAGCCAAGGGCAACCGAGCTCCTACAATGAGCAGTTCTTC.

The V call is TRBV20-1, the J call TRBJ2-6, with a weak D call TRBD1 (5 bases). Germline CDR1 is DFQATT and CDR2 is SNEGSKA (reference sequence). Trimming removed 0 bases at V and 1 base at J, with 16 bases between. The CDR3 totals 18 residues. The CDR3 loop is CSARDARREASGANVLTF. The CDR3 nucleotides are TGCAGTGCTAGAGATGCGCGCAGGGAAGCTTCTGGGGCCAACGTCCTGACTTTC.

This clonotype was detected only a few times. The genes are TRBV12-3 or TRBV12-4 and TRBJ2-5; D is uncertain. Trimming shortened V by 3 bases and J by 7 bases, and 9 bases separated the two germline ends. The length of the CDR3 is 12 residues. The CDR3 DNA is TGTGCCAGCAGTTTCGATAGGTTGACCCAGTACTTC. This translates into CASSFDRLTQYF.

In its sample, this clonotype was seen a few times. The V and J genes are TRBV20-1 and TRBJ2-3; tentatively, D is TRBD2 (6 bases). The ends were cut back, 6 bases at V and 0 bases at J, with 16 bases in the middle. Germline loops: CDR1 DFQATT, CDR2 SNEGSKA (reference sequence). The CDR3 has 15 residues. CDR3 region: CSAPEGGASTDTQYF. The DNA for the CDR3 is TGCAGTGCCCCGGAGGGCGGGGCTAGCACAGATACGCAGTATTTT.

This clonotype was counted a few times. The chain links TRBV20-1 to TRBJ2-7; unclear D gene. CDR1 DFQATT and CDR2 SNEGSKA come from the germline V gene (reference sequence). Trimming removed 3 bases at V and 0 bases at J, with 9 bases between. The CDR3 extends over 13 amino acids. The CDR3 DNA reads TGCAGTGCTAGGTCCGAGAGCTCCTACGAGCAGTACTTC. It translates to CSARSESSYEQYF.

This clonotype turned up a few times. This rearrangement joins TRBV14 to TRBJ2-7, with D possibly being TRBD2 (6 bases). This CDR3 spans 13 amino acids. Per germline, CDR1 SGHDN and CDR2 FVKESK. V gave up 3 bases and J gave up 2 bases, with 8 bases separating them. CDR3 sequence reads: CASSHGGTYEQYF. CDR3 nucleotides: TGTGCCAGCAGCCACGGGGGAACCTACGAGCAGTACTTC.

This clonotype was found a few times. V gene TRBV18 combines with J gene TRBJ2-1; D remains unclear. Trimming took 2 bases from V and 7 from J, leaving 12 bases between them. CDR1 is KGHSH and CDR2 is LQKENI in the germline V gene. This CDR3 is 14 amino acids long. DNA of the CDR3: TGTGCCAGCTCACCAAATAGTCCAGGTAATGAGCAGTTCTTC. Translated: CASSPNSPGNEQFF.

This clonotype was detected only a few times. CDR3 protein: CAISDRSGSEQYF. The CDR3 nucleotides read TGTGCCATCAGTGACCGTAGCGGGAGCGAGCAGTACTTC. The V and J genes are TRBV10-3 and TRBJ2-7, with 9 bases matching TRBD2. This CDR3 is built from 13 residues. Germline V gene data show CDR1 as ENHRY and CDR2 as SYGVKD. V lost 3 bases to trimming and J lost 6 bases; unmatched junction nucleotides: 3.

The chain joins TRBV6-1 to TRBJ2-5; 8 bases fit TRBD1. J gave up 5 bases and V 6 bases, and 8 bases lay outside the gene matches. The CDR3 sequence is 14 residues long. Germline CDR1 is MNHNS and CDR2 is SASEGT. CDR3 DNA: TGTGCCAGCAGCTGGACAGGGCACGGGGAGACCCAGTACTTC. Protein: CASSWTGHGETQYF.

Only a few counts were recorded for this clonotype. This chain uses TRBV11-2 with TRBJ2-3, with 11 bases lining up with TRBD2. After removal of 0 bases from V and 2 bases from J, the junction contained 4 bases not matched to a gene. The CDR3 has 17 amino acids. CDR1 and CDR2 from the germline V gene are SGHAT and FQNNGV. CDR3 nucleotides: TGTGCCAGCAGCTTAGATAATAGCGGGAGGGTCACAGATACGCAGTATTTT. Encoded protein: CASSLDNSGRVTDTQYF.

The J gene is TRBJ2-1, the V gene TRBV29-1; 7 bases align to TRBD2. V trimming: 4 bases; J trimming: 8 bases; junction bases outside the gene matches: 5. CDR1 SQVTM and CDR2 ANQGSEA come from the germline V gene. This CDR3 is 12 amino acids long. The chain's CDR3 is CSVGAGDDEQFF. CDR3 coding DNA: TGCAGCGTTGGGGCGGGAGACGATGAGCAGTTCTTC.

This clonotype has just a few counts. The chain couples TRBV7-2 to TRBJ2-7, with a possible D match to TRBD2 (6 bases). The length of the CDR3 is 15 residues. Germline loops: CDR1 SGHTA, CDR2 FQGNSA. V was clipped by 1 base and J by 6 bases, with 16 bases between them. The DNA of the CDR3 is TGTGCCAGCAGCTTAGTGGAAGGGAGCGGGTCCGAGCAGTACTTC. It translates to CASSLVEGSGSEQYF. Drawing the rest from reference TRBV7-2 and TRBJ2-7, the complete variable domain is GAGVSQSPSNKVTEKGKDVELRCDPISGHTALYWYRQSLGQGLEFLIYFQGNSAPDKSGLPSDRFSAERTGGSVSTLTIQRTQQEDSAVYLCASSLVEGSGSEQYFGPGTRLTVT.

CDR3 in DNA: TGTGCCAGCAGCTTAAATTTGTGGGAGACCCAGTACTTC. This codes for CASSLNLWETQYF. V gene TRBV7-3 combines with J gene TRBJ2-5; D is unclear. The germline gives CDR1 SGHTA, CDR2 FQGTGA. The CDR3 spans 13 residues. Trimming pared 1 base from V and 5 bases from J, leaving 8 bases between.